This TCR beta chain was sequenced for a study of blood T cells in healthy people across ages. Ten or more counts support this clonotype. Next came a second PCR, run for roughly 7 to 12 cycles, which used a sample-barcoded 5' primer along with a J-beta primer mix. One entry per CDR3 protein, called by TCRdb with MiXCR from the 5' RACE reads. The sample carries about 1.6 million distinct CDR3 sequences, 30% to 40% recorded once. Germline V gives CDR1 MGHRA, CDR2 YSYEKL. Trimming took off 1 base at V and 2 bases at J, with 11 bases between the two ends. This CDR3 has 15 amino acids. This receptor was obtained from a woman aged 25 to 39 in good health. The sequencing input was blood. The genes are TRBV4-1 and TRBJ2-5; no clear D gene. The CDR3 DNA sequence: TGCGCCAGCAGCCAAGTATACCTCAAACAAGAGACCCAGTACTTC. Encoded protein: CASSQVYLKQETQYF.